The clone carrying this TCR beta chain was counted a single time. Its antigen is unidentified. Since a much larger clone is just one base distant, this may be a read error. The entry originates in a study of molecular identifiers for immune sequencing clone quantification. General study results and limits: Highly expanded clone sizes could be underestimated through barcode sharing by identical TCR molecules. In CMV-specific effectors, clones above 20 copies held over 98% of molecules; naive, under 1%.

TCRdb ran MiXCR on the PCR reads and lists one entry per CDR3 protein. This sample has about 330,000 distinct CDR3 sequences; 24% occur once, and the top ten carry 0.65% to 0.75%. Naive CD8 T cells underwent sorting with the CD8+CD4-CCR7+CD45RA+ definition. The trim removed 2 bases at V and 6 bases at J, leaving 7 bases unmatched. Looked up from germline, CDR1 is MNHEY and CDR2 is SVGAGI. The CDR3 is 15 amino acids. This TCR was sampled from a human donor in good health. Some libraries in this study had Jurkat cell RNA spiked in. The gene calls are TRBV6-5 and TRBJ2-1; TRBD1 matches at 7 bases. Source material: naive CD8+ T cells from blood, with Jurkat cell RNA spiked in. The subset denotes: FACS-sorted CD8+CD4-CCR7+CD45RA+ naive T cells. As DNA, the CDR3 is TGTGCCAGCAGTTACGCCGGGACAGCCTGCAATGAGCAGTTCTTC. Protein: CASSYAGTACNEQFF.